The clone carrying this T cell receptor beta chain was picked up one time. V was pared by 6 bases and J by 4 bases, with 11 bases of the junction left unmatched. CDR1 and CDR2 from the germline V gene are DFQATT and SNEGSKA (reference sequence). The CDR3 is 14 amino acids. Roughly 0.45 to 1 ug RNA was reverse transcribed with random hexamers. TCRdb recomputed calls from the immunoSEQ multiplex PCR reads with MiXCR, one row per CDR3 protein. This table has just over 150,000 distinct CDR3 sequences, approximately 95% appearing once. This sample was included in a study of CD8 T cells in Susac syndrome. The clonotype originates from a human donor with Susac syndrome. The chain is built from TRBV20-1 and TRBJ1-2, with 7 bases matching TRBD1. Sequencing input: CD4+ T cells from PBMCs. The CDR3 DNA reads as TGCAGTGCAGCAGCCGGGACAGCGCTCTATGGCTACACCTTC. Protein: CSAAAGTALYGYTF.